The following is a T cell receptor beta chain sequence with its context. What it binds is not known. Tumor tissue was taken before any definitive surgery or chemotherapy was given. The sample belongs to a study of high-grade serous ovarian cancer treatment subgroups. About the research overall: Samples averaged roughly 14,000 reads and about 7,500 unique TCR beta rearrangements.

General study findings and limits: Bulk tumor TCR sequencing gave no spatial information. The analyses considered CDR3 and ignored CDR1 and CDR2. Clonal relatedness tracked neoantigen level, and by trend copy number and mutation load.

V was shortened by 0 bases and J by 7 bases, with 10 bases between the two germline ends. CDR1 and CDR2 (germline): MNHEY, SVGAGI. This CDR3 has 13 residues. Data came from immunoSEQ multiplex PCR; TCRdb stores just in-frame clones and leaves some out. The sample includes under 3,500 clones, about 77% seen only once; the top ten take roughly 4.8%. The chain combines TRBV6-5 with TRBJ2-7; unclear D gene. Sequencing input: tumor tissue. The TCR was taken from a human donor with high-grade serous ovarian cancer. The CDR3 DNA sequence: TGTGCCAGCAGTTACTCGATGGCTGGGGAGCAGTACTTC. Translating it yields CASSYSMAGEQYF.